This TCR beta chain was profiled in a study of cytomegalovirus exposure and HLA in healthy donors (dated by TCRdb to 2016 to 2017). Study-wide context: According to an earlier analysis of a few hundred of the donors, some 170 million T cells yielded roughly 100 million unique TCR beta sequences and more than 250 Gb of sequence data. The study aimed to test whether cataloging public T cell receptors could reveal signatures of past pathogen exposure. In the later analysis, no new phenotypic data were used to find candidate immune exposures; instead, reliance was placed on TCR beta sequences and their occurrence across donors. Across around 400 genotyped donors of the cohort, an average of roughly 250,000 unique TCR beta nucleotide sequences per donor were sequenced, and roughly 17% of those sequences were non-productive. Along with the approximately 700-subject first cohort, a separate validation cohort of over a hundred different subjects was used. The T cell repertoires of around 670 subjects were profiled by immunosequencing and related to cytomegalovirus serostatus. Typing coverage differed by locus: A, B, C, DRB1 and DQB1 were typed in roughly 629-640 donors, DQA1 in about 500, DPA1 in approximately 600, and DPB1 in 400 to 480. High-throughput TCR immunosequencing, statistical association of individual TCRs with disease status, and machine learning were combined to predict cytomegalovirus infection status. Of the 350 to 450 genotyped donors, over 65% fell in the genetic ancestry cluster associated with self-reported Caucasian donors. All discovery cohort repertoires had been generated using a single sequencing platform. A later genetic analysis took genome-wide SNP genotypes for about three fifths of the 666 donors and used that subset as a discovery cohort. Several DR-DQ haplotypes were treated as single units for association and clustering because of strong linkage in the cohort. About 320 gigabases of sequencing data and 78 million or so unique TCR sequences were included in an early release covering several hundred HLA-typed donors. An earlier analysis of several hundred of the donors used high-throughput TCR beta sequencing to judge whether each TCR beta V gene segment behaved as functional or pseudogenic. HLA typing included class I and class II loci at four-digit resolution. In a later analysis, previously published TCR beta repertoires from 666 donors were re-analyzed and high-resolution HLA genotyping was added so that TCR occurrence patterns could be studied. Donor age, sex, ethnicity and CMV serostatus were compiled alongside the repertoire data. Results the study describes overall, beyond this receptor: In an earlier analysis of about 550 of the donors, most TCR beta V segments were observed in productive rearrangements about 87% or about 30% of the time, broadly matching IMGT annotations. The study listed 164 TCR beta chains as associated with cytomegalovirus. Most CMV-associated TCR beta chains appeared to be HLA-restricted in a later analysis, and the HLA associations seemed to be driven largely by CMV exposure. Because the 87-base-pair reads could not distinguish some IMGT-functional V segments, including TRBV6-2 and TRBV6-3, those segments were excluded. Several of the top co-occurrence clusters appeared to be linked to parvovirus B19, influenza, CMV and Epstein-Barr virus, according to a later analysis. Only TCR beta chains were sequenced in this cohort, and the absence of alpha or paired-chain data limited detectable features. According to a later genetic analysis, donors in an Asian-associated ancestry cluster had fewer N-insertions in productive TCRs than the approximately 670-donor mean. Across donors, most TCR sequences were observed very rarely, whereas some public TCRs were present in many individuals. A cluster of highly shared sequence variants was judged likely to represent a technical artifact of the sequencing pipeline. Sequencing depth was assumed to be roughly uniform across donors in the presence/absence analyses, though that assumption may not hold. A further reported finding was that TCR beta sequences accurately predicted the HLA-A and HLA-B alleles for most subjects in the first cohort. In a later genetic analysis, a missense DCLRE1C variant was associated with V-gene and J-gene trimming of TCR beta chains, and the association was replicated in an independent cohort. Immune exposure information for the cohort was limited to CMV serostatus. Linkage disequilibrium might explain the correlated functional status among segregating V segments, but an unknown experimental factor could not be ruled out. In a later analysis, some 18,000 TCR beta sequences were associated with specific HLA alleles at a false discovery rate of 0.05. According to the authors, the approach could potentially be generalized to other disease states and immunological phenotypes. In vitro tests confirmed that a few of the cytomegalovirus-associated TCR beta chains recognize cytomegalovirus antigens. Cytomegalovirus status was reported to be diagnosed by the classifier with high specificity and sensitivity in both the original and validation cohorts. Compared with equally common non-associated chains, HLA-associated TCR beta chains in a later analysis were more clonally expanded and had lower generation probabilities. HLA typing was unavailable for some donors at each locus, so association tests used only the typed subset. In a later analysis, TCR association rates were found to vary across HLA loci, with the most associated TCRs seen for DRB1 alleles and the fewest for HLA-C alleles. Assigning TCR associations to individual alleles was difficult when HLA alleles, especially DR and DQ, strongly co-occurred. Because counts were too low, seventeen rarely observed V segments, including chromosome 9 orphons, were left out of the earlier analysis of 587 of the donors.

Libraries were built with the immunoSEQ multiplex PCR assay. For the multiplex PCR, a mixture combining 60 forward primers for TCR Vbeta segments and 13 reverse primers for TCR Jbeta segments was used. Amplification of the CDR3 region of rearranged TCR beta genes was performed with a multiplex PCR assay on genomic DNA. The amplified TCR beta libraries were sequenced on the Illumina HiSeq System as 87-base-pair reads. From the authors' description of their analysis: In a later analysis, roughly 80 million unique TCR beta chains were counted across the approximately 620 repertoires, and around 10 million of these chains were shared by at least two donors. Raw reads were error-corrected and collapsed into unique sequences by a nearest-neighbor algorithm in which closely related sequences were merged to remove PCR and sequencing errors. Alignment of CDR3 sequences to IMGT reference sequences was used to assign V, D and J gene segments. For a sequence to be retained, at least a six-nucleotide match to both a V gene segment and a J gene segment was required. A rearrangement counted as productive if the CDR3 had no stop codons and remained in frame with V and J, and every other rearrangement counted as non-productive. Following IMGT convention, CDR3 was defined as the stretch from the second conserved V-encoded cysteine to the conserved J-encoded phenylalanine. The earlier analysis of 587 of the donors excluded sequences that lacked an unambiguous match to a single V gene segment. An earlier analysis of a few hundred of the donors called V segments functional above 56.7% productive rearrangements and segregating when the between-donor standard deviation exceeded 5%. To diagnose cytomegalovirus status from the catalog of TCR beta chain sequences, a statistical classification framework was built. A later analysis assigned V and J genes by comparing TCR nucleotide sequences with IMGT/GENE-DB human TR gene sequences. Using the TCRdist pipeline, a later analysis assigned CDR3 sequences along with most-parsimonious VDJ recombination scenarios. A later analysis defined each TCR beta chain by its CDR3 amino acid sequence plus V-gene family, and excluded reads lacking a unique V-gene family. A later analysis removed roughly 590 highly shared, low-generation-probability nucleotide sequences to deal with suspected cross-contamination and a sequencing artifact. A later analysis calculated a clonal expansion index for each public chain from normalized within-repertoire ranks of inferred template counts. A later analysis computed generation probabilities with a VDJ recombination model fitted to out-of-frame rearrangements, and checked the results against IGoR. In a later analysis, TCR-TCR, TCR-HLA and TCR-CMV co-occurrence was scored with hypergeometric tests, and a repertoire-size bias correction was applied to TCR pairs. To estimate false discovery rates, a later analysis permuted the HLA or CMV assignments 20 times. In a later analysis, co-occurring TCRs were grouped using DBSCAN, with TCRdist sequence similarity added in when clustering inside HLA-allele-positive subsets. Repertoires with fewer than 30,000 or more than 120,000 public chains were left out of co-occurrence clustering, as were four to six repertoires with anomalous nucleotide sharing. Here the immuneACCESS table is served through TCRdb, limited to in-frame sequences with V and J called. Missing clones are a known gap in these copies; in checked studies unresolved V genes cover under half, and the rest lacks a known reason. From that table come the V and J calls and clone size; the DNA was used to work out D and trimming. The sample data list 90,000 to 110,000 clones, and less than 80% of these were observed just once. Under 1.5% of the sample goes to the ten largest clones.

According to the germline V gene, CDR1 reads SGHRS and CDR2 reads YFSETQ. Reading from cysteine to phenylalanine, the CDR3 counts 12 amino acids. Only the CDR3 region is kept as DNA, spanning 36 bases read in frame from base 1. The junction carries 14 bases between V and J, which are trimmed by 0 bases and 13 bases respectively. A note on this clone: Its recognized antigen is unknown. No much larger clone exists at a distance of one base, and base qualities are not known.

The cohort comprised hundreds of healthy bone marrow donors. At the time of sampling, every cohort member was nominally healthy, though immune exposures that went unrecorded were likely present. The donor was CMV seronegative and belonged to the group of 350 or so seronegative cohort members. A peripheral blood sample was provided by each donor, and peripheral blood mononuclear cells were used for TCR beta sequencing. Genomic DNA extraction from the blood cell samples was performed with the Qiagen DNeasy Blood Extraction Kit. The sequence joins TRBV5-1 to TRBJ2-7; TRBD2 is perhaps the D gene, given 7 matching bases. This TCR was sampled from a man younger than 40 in good health and CMV-seronegative. Sequencing input: PBMCs. The DNA sequence follows: TGCGCCAGCAGCTTGGGGGGGGGACACCACTACTTC. Translated, it reads CASSLGGGHHYF.